This T cell receptor beta chain was captured in a study of CD8 T cells in Susac syndrome. V dropped 4 bases and J dropped 7 bases, with 17 bases sitting between them. The CDR3 runs 13 residues. From germline, CDR1 is SQVTM and CDR2 ANQGSEA. With random hexamers, reverse transcription was performed on about 0.5 to 1 ug of RNA. Multiplex PCR with immunoSEQ amplified the TCR beta CDR3 across 54 Vbeta and 13 Jbeta. TCRdb re-derived calls from the immunoSEQ multiplex PCR reads in MiXCR, one entry per CDR3 protein. This sample has 140,000 or so distinct CDR3 sequences, with approximately 95% found just once. FACS was used to enrich TEMRA cells, whereas the CD8+ and CD4+ T cells were obtained by negative isolation.

The sample was CD4+ T cells from PBMCs. The receptor's source is a human donor in good health. The chain links TRBV29-1 to TRBJ2-7; weak D call: TRBD2 (6 bases). CDR3 protein: CSVVLAGRTEQYF. The CDR3 DNA is TGCAGCGTTGTACTTGCGGGAAGGACGGAGCAGTACTTC.